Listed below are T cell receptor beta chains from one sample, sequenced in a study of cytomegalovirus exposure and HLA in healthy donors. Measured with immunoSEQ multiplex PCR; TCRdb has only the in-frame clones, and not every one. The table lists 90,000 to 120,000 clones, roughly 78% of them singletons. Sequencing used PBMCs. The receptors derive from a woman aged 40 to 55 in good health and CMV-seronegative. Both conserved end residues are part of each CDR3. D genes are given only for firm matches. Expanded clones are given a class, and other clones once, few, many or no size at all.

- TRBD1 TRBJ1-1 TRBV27 CASSFRGTGGEAFF TGTGCCAGCAGTTTTCGCGGGACAGGGGGTGAAGCTTTCTTT
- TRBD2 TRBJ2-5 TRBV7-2 CASSTASGATLETQYF TGTGCCAGCAGCACAGCTAGCGGGGCCACGCTTGAGACCCAGTACTTC
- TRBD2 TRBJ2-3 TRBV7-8 CASSLRSRASGIHTDTQYF TGTGCCAGCAGCCTTCGCTCACGGGCTAGCGGGATACACACAGATACGCAGTATTTT
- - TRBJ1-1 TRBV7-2 CASRPGTFNTEAFF TGTGCCAGCAGACCCGGGACATTCAACACTGAAGCTTTCTTT
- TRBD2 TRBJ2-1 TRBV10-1 CASSVAGGSGEQFF TGCGCCAGCAGTGTGGCGGGAGGATCCGGTGAGCAGTTCTTC
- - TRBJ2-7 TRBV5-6 CASSFSPRVGRGIGYEQYF TGTGCCAGCAGCTTTTCCCCCCGTGTCGGGAGAGGTATCGGGTACGAGCAGTACTTC
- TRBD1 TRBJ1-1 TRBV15 CATSIRTGANTEAFF TGTGCCACCAGCATCAGGACAGGGGCGAACACTGAAGCTTTCTTT
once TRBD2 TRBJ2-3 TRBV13 CASSLTSGRIGTQYF TGTGCCAGCAGCTTGACTAGCGGGAGGATTGGTACGCAGTATTTT
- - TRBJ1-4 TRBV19 CASSLQRGRGEKLFF TGTGCCAGTAGTTTGCAGCGGGGAAGGGGTGAAAAACTGTTTTTT
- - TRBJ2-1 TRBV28 CASGNGAVYFNGQFF TGTGCCAGCGGTAATGGAGCGGTGTATTTCAATGGGCAGTTCTTC
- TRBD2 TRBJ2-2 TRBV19 CASSSQSGTSGGGFGELFF TGTGCCAGTAGTTCTCAGTCCGGGACTAGCGGGGGGGGATTCGGGGAGCTGTTTTTT
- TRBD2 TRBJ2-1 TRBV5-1 CASSLRTLAVSSYNEQFF TGCGCCAGCAGCTTGAGAACGCTAGCGGTAAGCTCCTACAATGAGCAGTTCTTC
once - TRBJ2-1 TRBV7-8 CASSWGGLFWGEQFF TGTGCCAGCAGCTGGGGAGGATTGTTCTGGGGTGAGCAGTTCTTC
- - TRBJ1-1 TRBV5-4 CASSSYGFDTEAFF TGTGCCAGCAGCTCCTACGGGTTCGACACTGAAGCTTTCTTT
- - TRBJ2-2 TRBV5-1 CASSSRVTGELFF TGCGCCAGCAGCTCCAGGGTTACCGGGGAGCTGTTTTTT
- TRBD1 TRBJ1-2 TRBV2 CASTDRGRGYTF TGTGCCAGCACCGACAGGGGACGGGGCTACACCTTC
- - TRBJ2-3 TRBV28 CASSFLAVPDTQYF TGTGCCAGCAGTTTTTTGGCGGTCCCGGATACGCAGTATTTT
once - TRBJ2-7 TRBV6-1 CASPRTASSYEQYF TGTGCCAGCCCCCGGACAGCAAGCTCCTACGAGCAGTACTTC
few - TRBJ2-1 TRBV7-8 CASRFGRDYHNEQFF TGTGCCAGCAGGTTCGGGCGAGACTATCACAATGAGCAGTTCTTC